A selection of T cell receptor beta chains follows, all from one sample in a study of blood T cells in healthy people across ages. TCRdb reanalysed the 5' RACE reads using MiXCR and keeps one entry per CDR3 protein. The sample includes under 1,100,000 distinct CDR3 sequences, around 27% of them seen just once. The sample was also reused in another study, on T cells of mothers and their children.

Sequences were obtained from blood. These receptors all stem from a girl aged 2 to 9 in good health. CDR3s include the opening cysteine and the closing phenylalanine or tryptophan. D genes are given only for firm matches. Size tells how often a clone was seen (once, few, many) or the class of an expanded clone, and some rows leave it out.

abundance,j_gene,v_gene,d_gene,len,CDR3aa,CDR3nt
.,TRBJ2-7,TRBV12-3/TRBV12-4,TRBD2,19,CASSLLAPSSGSHRYEQYF,TGTGCCAGCAGCCTCCTGGCCCCCTCTAGCGGGTCTCATCGCTACGAGCAGTACTTC
.,TRBJ2-1,TRBV7-6,TRBD2,19,CASSTPRSGGGRSYNEQFF,TGTGCCAGCAGTACCCCTCGGAGCGGGGGGGGACGATCCTACAATGAGCAGTTCTTC
.,TRBJ2-7,TRBV27,.,13,CASSSRALYEQYF,TGTGCCAGCAGTTCCAGGGCCCTTTACGAGCAGTACTTC
.,TRBJ2-1,TRBV25-1,.,14,CASKDIYSYNEQFF,TGTGCCAGCAAAGACATTTACTCCTACAATGAGCAGTTCTTC
few,TRBJ2-7,TRBV29-1,TRBD2,14,CSVLRGGLLGEQYF,TGCAGCGTCCTGCGGGGGGGCCTACTCGGCGAGCAGTACTTC
few,TRBJ1-3,TRBV7-6,.,17,CASSLGGGGYSGNTIYF,TGTGCCAGCAGCTTAGGAGGCGGCGGCTACTCTGGAAACACCATATATTTT
few,TRBJ1-1,TRBV29-1,TRBD1,12,CSADRANTEAFF,TGCAGCGCAGACAGGGCGAACACTGAAGCTTTCTTT
.,TRBJ2-5,TRBV11-3,.,13,CASSPIIGETRYF,TGTGCCAGCAGCCCCATAATTGGGGAGACCCGGTACTTC
.,TRBJ2-5,TRBV7-9,TRBD2,16,CASSPRLAGVGETQYF,TGTGCCAGCAGCCCGCGACTAGCGGGGGTTGGAGAGACCCAGTACTTC
few,TRBJ2-1,TRBV6-5,.,14,CASSYGREHNEQFF,TGTGCCAGCAGTTACGGCCGGGAGCACAATGAGCAGTTCTTC
.,TRBJ1-2,TRBV7-2,.,14,CASSTLRVAKGYTF,TGTGCCTCCAGCACGTTGAGGGTCGCCAAAGGCTACACCTTC
few,TRBJ1-2,TRBV7-2,.,12,CASSERRGGYTF,TGTGCCAGCAGCGAAAGGAGGGGGGGCTACACCTTC
many,TRBJ2-2,TRBV4-2,.,16,CASSQDLERNTGELFF,TGTGCCAGCAGCCAAGATCTGGAGAGGAACACCGGGGAGCTGTTTTTT
many,TRBJ2-5,TRBV3-1,.,11,CASSHTETQYF,TGTGCCAGCAGCCATACGGAGACCCAGTACTTC
.,TRBJ2-5,TRBV28,.,14,CASSPVGIQETQYF,TGTGCCAGCAGCCCCGTGGGAATCCAAGAGACCCAGTACTTC